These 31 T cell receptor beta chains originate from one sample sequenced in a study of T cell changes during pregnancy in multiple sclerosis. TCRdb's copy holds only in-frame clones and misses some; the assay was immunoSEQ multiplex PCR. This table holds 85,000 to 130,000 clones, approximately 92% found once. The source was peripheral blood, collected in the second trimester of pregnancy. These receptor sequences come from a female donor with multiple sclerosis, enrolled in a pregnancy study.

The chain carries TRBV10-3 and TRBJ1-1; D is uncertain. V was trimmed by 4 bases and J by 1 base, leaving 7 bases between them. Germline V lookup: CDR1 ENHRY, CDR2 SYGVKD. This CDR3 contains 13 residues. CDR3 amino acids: CAISGERNTEAFF. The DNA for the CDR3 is TGTGCCATCAGTGGGGAGAGGAACACTGAAGCTTTCTTT.

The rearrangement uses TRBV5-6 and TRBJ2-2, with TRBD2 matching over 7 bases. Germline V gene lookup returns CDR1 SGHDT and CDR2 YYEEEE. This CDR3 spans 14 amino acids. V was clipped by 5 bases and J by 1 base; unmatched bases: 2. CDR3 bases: TGTGCCAGCAGTCTAGCGGTGAACACCGGGGAGCTGTTTTTT. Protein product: CASSLAVNTGELFF.

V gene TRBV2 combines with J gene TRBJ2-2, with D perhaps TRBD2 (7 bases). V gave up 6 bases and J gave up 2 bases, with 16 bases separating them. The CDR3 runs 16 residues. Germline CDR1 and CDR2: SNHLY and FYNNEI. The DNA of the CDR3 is TGTGCCAGCAGACCTAGGGGGGGCCCTAACACCGGGGAGCTGTTTTTT. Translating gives CASRPRGGPNTGELFF.

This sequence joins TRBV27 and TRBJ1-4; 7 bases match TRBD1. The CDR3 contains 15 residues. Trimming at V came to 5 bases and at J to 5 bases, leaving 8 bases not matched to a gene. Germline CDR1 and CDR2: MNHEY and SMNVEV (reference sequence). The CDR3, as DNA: TGTGCCAGCAGTCCAGACAGGGCCGGGAATGAAAAACTGTTTTTT. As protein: CASSPDRAGNEKLFF.

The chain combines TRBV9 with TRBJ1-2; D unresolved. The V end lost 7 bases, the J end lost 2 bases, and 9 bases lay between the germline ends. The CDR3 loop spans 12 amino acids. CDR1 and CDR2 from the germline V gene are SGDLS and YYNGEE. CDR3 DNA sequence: TGTGCCAGCGGCGAACAGAACTATGGCTACACCTTC. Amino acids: CASGEQNYGYTF.

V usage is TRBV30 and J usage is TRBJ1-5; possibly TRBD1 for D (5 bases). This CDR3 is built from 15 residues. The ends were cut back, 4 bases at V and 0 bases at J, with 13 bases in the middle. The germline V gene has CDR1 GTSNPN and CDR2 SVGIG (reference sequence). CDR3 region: CAWIWGLYSNQPQHF. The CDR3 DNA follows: TGTGCCTGGATTTGGGGCTTATATAGCAATCAGCCCCAGCATTTT.

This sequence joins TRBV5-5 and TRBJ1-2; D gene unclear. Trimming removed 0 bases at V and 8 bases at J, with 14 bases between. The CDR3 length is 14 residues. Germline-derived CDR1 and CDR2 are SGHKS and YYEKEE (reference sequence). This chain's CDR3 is CASSLAYAGGGYTF. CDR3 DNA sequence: TGTGCCAGCAGCTTGGCCTATGCAGGAGGAGGCTACACCTTC.

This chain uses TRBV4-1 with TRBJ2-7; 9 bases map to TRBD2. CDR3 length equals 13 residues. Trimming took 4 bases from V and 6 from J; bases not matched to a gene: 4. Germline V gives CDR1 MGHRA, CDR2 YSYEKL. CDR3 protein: CASSPGLASEQYF. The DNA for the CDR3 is TGCGCCAGCAGCCCGGGACTAGCAAGCGAGCAGTACTTC.

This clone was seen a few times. The CDR3 DNA reads as TGCGCCAGCAGCTTGTCTCGACTAGCGGGGGGAATTCAAGAGACCCAGTACTTC. Protein: CASSLSRLAGGIQETQYF. The chain uses TRBV5-1 and TRBJ2-5; 13 bases align to TRBD2. Germline loops: CDR1 SGHRS, CDR2 YFSETQ. V trimming: 1 base; J trimming: 2 bases; junction bases outside the gene matches: 8. This CDR3 has 18 amino acids.

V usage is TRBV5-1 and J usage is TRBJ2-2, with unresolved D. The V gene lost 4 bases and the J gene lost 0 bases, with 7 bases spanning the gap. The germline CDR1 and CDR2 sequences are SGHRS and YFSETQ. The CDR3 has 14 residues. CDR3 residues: CASSPTANTGELFF. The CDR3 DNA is TGCGCCAGCAGCCCCACGGCGAACACCGGGGAGCTGTTTTTT.

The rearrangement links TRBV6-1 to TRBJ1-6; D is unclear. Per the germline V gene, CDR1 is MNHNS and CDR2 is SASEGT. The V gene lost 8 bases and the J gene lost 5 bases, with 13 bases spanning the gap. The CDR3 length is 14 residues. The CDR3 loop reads CASLQYRNNSPLHF. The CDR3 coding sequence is TGTGCCAGCCTCCAGTACAGAAATAATTCACCCCTCCACTTT.

The CDR3 bases are TGTGCCAGCAGTGCACCGGGAGGCAATCAGCCCCAGCATTTT. This encodes CASSAPGGNQPQHF. The gene calls are TRBV2 and TRBJ1-5; D not certain. Germline loops: CDR1 SNHLY, CDR2 FYNNEI. The length of the CDR3 is 14 residues. The V and J ends lost 4 bases and 2 bases respectively, with 9 bases between them.

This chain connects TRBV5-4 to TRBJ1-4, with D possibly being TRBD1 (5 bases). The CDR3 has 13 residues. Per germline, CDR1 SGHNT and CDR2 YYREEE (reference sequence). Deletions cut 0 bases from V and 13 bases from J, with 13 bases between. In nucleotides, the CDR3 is TGTGCCAGCAGCTTGGACGGGAGGGGAGGACTGTTTTTT. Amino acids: CASSLDGRGGLFF.

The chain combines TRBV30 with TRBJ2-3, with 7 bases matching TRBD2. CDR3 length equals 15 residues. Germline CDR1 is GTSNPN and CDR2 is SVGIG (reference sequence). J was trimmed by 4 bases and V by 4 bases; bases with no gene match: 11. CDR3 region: CAWTPGAGIADTQYF. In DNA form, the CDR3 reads TGTGCCTGGACCCCAGGAGCGGGGATTGCAGATACGCAGTATTTT.

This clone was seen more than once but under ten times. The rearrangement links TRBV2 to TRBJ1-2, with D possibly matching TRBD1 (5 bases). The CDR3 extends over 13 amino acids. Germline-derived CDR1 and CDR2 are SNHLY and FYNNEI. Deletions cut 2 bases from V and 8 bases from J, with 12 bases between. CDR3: CASSETGGGGYTF. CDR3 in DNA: TGTGCCAGCAGTGAAACGGGGGGAGGAGGCTACACCTTC.

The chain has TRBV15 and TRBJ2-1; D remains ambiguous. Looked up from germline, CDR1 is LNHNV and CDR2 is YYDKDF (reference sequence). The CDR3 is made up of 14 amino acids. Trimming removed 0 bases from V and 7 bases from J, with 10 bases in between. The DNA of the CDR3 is TGTGCCACCAGCAGAGACACTCCGGTGAATGAGCAGTTCTTC. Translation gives CATSRDTPVNEQFF.

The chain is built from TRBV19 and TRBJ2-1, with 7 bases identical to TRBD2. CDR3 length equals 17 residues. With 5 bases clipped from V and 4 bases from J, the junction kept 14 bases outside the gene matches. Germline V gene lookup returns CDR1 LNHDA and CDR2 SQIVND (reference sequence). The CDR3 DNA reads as TGTGCCAGTAGTCCCCTTGCGGTGGGGGGGGTTTACAATGAGCAGTTCTTC. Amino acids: CASSPLAVGGVYNEQFF.

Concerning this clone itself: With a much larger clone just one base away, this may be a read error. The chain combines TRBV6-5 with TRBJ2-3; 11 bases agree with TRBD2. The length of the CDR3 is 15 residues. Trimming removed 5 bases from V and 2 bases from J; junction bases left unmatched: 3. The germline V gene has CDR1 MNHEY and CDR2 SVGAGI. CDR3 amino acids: CASSKLAGVTDTQYF. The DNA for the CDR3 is TGTGCCAGCAGTAAACTAGCGGGAGTCACAGATACGCAGTATTTT.

CDR3 loop: CASSLRREGEQFF. CDR3 bases: TGTGCCAGCAGCCTACGGCGGGAGGGTGAGCAGTTCTTC. The chain carries TRBV11-2 and TRBJ2-1, with 9 positions matching TRBD2. The ends lost 5 bases at V and 9 bases at J; junction bases unmatched: 5. Germline V gene data show CDR1 as SGHAT and CDR2 as FQNNGV. CDR3 length: 13 residues.

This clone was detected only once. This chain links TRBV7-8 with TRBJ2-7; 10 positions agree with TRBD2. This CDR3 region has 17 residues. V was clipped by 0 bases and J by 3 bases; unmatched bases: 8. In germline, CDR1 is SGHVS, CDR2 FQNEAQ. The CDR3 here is CASSLAASGSPHYEQYF. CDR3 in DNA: TGTGCCAGCAGCTTAGCGGCTAGCGGGAGTCCTCACTACGAGCAGTACTTC.

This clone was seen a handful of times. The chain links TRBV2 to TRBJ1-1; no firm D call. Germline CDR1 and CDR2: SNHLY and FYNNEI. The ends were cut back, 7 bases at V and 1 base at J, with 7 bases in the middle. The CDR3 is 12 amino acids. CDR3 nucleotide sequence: TGTGCCAGCAATACAGCGAACACTGAAGCTTTCTTT. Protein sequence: CASNTANTEAFF.

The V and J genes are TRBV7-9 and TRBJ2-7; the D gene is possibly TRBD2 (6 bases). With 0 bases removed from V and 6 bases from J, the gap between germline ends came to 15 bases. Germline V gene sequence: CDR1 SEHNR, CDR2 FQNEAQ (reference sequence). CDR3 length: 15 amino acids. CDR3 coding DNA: TGTGCCAGCAGCTTAGCTTCGGTGGGGGGTGCCGAGCAGTACTTC. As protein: CASSLASVGGAEQYF.

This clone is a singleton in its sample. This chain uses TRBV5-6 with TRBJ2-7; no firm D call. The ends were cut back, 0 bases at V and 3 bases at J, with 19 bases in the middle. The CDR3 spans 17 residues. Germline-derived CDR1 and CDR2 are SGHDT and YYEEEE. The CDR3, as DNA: TGTGCCAGCAGCTTGGCCAGCTCGACCGATCACTACTACGAGCAGTACTTC. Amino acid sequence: CASSLASSTDHYYEQYF.

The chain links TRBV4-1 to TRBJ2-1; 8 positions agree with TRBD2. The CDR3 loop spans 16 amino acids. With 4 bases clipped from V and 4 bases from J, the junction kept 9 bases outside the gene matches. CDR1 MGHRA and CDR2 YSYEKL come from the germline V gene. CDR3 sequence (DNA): TGCGCCAGCAGCCCAGCCGGGAGGGCCGCTTACAATGAGCAGTTCTTC. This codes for CASSPAGRAAYNEQFF.

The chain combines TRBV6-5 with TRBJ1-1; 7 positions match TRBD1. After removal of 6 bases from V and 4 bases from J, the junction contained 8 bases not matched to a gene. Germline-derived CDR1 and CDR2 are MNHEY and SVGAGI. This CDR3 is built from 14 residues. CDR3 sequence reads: CASSQRQGVTEAFF. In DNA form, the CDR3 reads TGTGCCAGCAGCCAGAGACAGGGAGTCACTGAAGCTTTCTTT.

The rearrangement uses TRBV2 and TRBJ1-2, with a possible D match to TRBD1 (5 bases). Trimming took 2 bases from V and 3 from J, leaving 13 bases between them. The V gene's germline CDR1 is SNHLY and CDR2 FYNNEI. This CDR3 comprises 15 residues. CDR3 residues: CASSEWAGKDYGYTF. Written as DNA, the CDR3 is TGTGCCAGCAGTGAATGGGCAGGGAAGGACTATGGCTACACCTTC.

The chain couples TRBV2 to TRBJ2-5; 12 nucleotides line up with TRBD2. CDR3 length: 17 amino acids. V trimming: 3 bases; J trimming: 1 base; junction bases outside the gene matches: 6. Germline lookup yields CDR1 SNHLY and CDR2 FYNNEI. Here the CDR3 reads CASSDLLAGGRQETQYF. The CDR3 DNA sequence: TGTGCCAGCAGTGACCTACTAGCGGGGGGCCGCCAAGAGACCCAGTACTTC. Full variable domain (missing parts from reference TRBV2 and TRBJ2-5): EPEVTQTPSHQVTQMGQEVILRCVPISNHLYFYWYRQILGQKVEFLVSFYNNEISEKSEIFDDQFSVERPDGSNFTLKIRSTKLEDSAMYFCASSDLLAGGRQETQYFGPGTRLLVL.

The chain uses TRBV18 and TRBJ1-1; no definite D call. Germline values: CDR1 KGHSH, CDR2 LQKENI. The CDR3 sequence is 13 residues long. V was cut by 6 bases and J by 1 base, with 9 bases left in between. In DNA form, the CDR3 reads TGTGCCAGCTCGCTACAGAGGAACACTGAAGCTTTCTTT. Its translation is CASSLQRNTEAFF. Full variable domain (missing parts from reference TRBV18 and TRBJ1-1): NAGVMQNPRHLVRRRGQEARLRCSPMKGHSHVYWYRQLPEEGLKFMVYLQKENIIDESGMPKERFSAEFPKEGPSILRIQQVVRGDSAAYFCASSLQRNTEAFFGQGTRLTVV.

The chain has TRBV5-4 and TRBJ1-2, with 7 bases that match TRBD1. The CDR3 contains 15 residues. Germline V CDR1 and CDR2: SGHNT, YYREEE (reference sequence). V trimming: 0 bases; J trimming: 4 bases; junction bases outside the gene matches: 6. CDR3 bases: TGTGCCAGCAGCTTGGGACAGGGCGAACGCTATGGCTACACCTTC. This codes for CASSLGQGERYGYTF. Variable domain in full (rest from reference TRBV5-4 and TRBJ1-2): ETGVTQSPTHLIKTRGQQVTLRCSSQSGHNTVSWYQQALGQGPQFIFQYYREEENGRGNFPPRFSGLQFPNYSSELNVNALELDDSALYLCASSLGQGERYGYTFGSGTRLTVV.

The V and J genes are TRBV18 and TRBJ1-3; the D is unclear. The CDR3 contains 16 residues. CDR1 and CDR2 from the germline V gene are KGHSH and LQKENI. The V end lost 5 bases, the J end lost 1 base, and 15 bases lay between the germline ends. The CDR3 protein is CASSSPGYRSGNTIYF. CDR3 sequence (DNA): TGTGCCAGCTCATCCCCGGGGTACCGATCTGGAAACACCATATATTTT.

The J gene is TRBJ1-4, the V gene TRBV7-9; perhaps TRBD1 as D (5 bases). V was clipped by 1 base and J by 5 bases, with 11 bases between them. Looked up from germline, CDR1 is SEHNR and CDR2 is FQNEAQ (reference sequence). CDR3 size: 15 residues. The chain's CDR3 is CASSLDGGSNEKLFF. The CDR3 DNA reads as TGTGCCAGCAGCTTAGACGGGGGTTCAAATGAAAAACTGTTTTTT.